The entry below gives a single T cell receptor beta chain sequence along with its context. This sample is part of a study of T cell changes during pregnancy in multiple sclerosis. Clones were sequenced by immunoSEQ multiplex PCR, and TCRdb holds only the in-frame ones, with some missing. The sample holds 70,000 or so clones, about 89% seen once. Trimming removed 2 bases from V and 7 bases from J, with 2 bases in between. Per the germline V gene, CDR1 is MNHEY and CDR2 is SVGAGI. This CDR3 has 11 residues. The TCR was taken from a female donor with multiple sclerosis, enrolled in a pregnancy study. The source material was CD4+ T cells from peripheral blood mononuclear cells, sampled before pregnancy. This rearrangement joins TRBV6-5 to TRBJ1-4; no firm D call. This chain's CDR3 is CASSYREKLFF. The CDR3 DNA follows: TGTGCCAGCAGTTACCGTGAAAAACTGTTTTTT.